This is a list of T cell receptor beta chains from one sample in a study of cytomegalovirus exposure and HLA in healthy donors. Some clones are missing from TCRdb's copy, which holds only in-frame ones; the method was immunoSEQ multiplex PCR. The table has about 120,000 clones, approximately 70% seen once. The material sequenced was PBMCs. These receptors were collected from a woman aged 40 to 50 in good health and CMV-seropositive. Both conserved end residues are part of each CDR3. D genes are given only for firm matches.

CDR3aa: CASSTRENTEAFF; j_gene: TRBJ1-1; d_gene: .; v_gene: TRBV19
CDR3aa: CASSLSGTEAFF; j_gene: TRBJ1-1; d_gene: .; v_gene: TRBV5-5
CDR3aa: CSSSAALRGGNQPQHF; j_gene: TRBJ1-5; d_gene: TRBD1; v_gene: TRBV28
CDR3aa: CASSQELAGARKDTGELFF; j_gene: TRBJ2-2; d_gene: TRBD2; v_gene: TRBV4-3
CDR3aa: CASSWSRDLGTEAFF; j_gene: TRBJ1-1; d_gene: .; v_gene: TRBV28
CDR3aa: CASSEWGGLGGEAFF; j_gene: TRBJ1-1; d_gene: .; v_gene: TRBV25-1
CDR3aa: CASRDMPSYEQYF; j_gene: TRBJ2-7; d_gene: .; v_gene: TRBV2
CDR3aa: CASRQGNVYTGELFF; j_gene: TRBJ2-2; d_gene: .; v_gene: TRBV2
CDR3aa: CASSWPGGEQFF; j_gene: TRBJ2-1; d_gene: TRBD2; v_gene: TRBV7-3
CDR3aa: CASSRRQAMGTEAFF; j_gene: TRBJ1-1; d_gene: .; v_gene: TRBV6-5
CDR3aa: CASSQGAMNTEAFF; j_gene: TRBJ1-1; d_gene: TRBD1; v_gene: TRBV11-3
CDR3aa: CAIRLLNTGELFF; j_gene: TRBJ2-2; d_gene: .; v_gene: TRBV10-3
CDR3aa: CASSLGMRTSGRSRFF; j_gene: TRBJ2-1; d_gene: TRBD2; v_gene: TRBV19
CDR3aa: CASSSATGGESDLFF; j_gene: TRBJ2-2; d_gene: TRBD1; v_gene: TRBV7-9
CDR3aa: CASSLWGLAGDYEQFF; j_gene: TRBJ2-1; d_gene: TRBD2; v_gene: TRBV27
CDR3aa: CAVTGELGTEAFF; j_gene: TRBJ1-1; d_gene: TRBD1; v_gene: TRBV10-3
CDR3aa: CASSEAGRSYNEQFF; j_gene: TRBJ2-1; d_gene: TRBD2; v_gene: TRBV6-1